Below, 3 T cell receptor beta chains from the same sample are listed, as sequenced in a study of technical replicates of blood from four donors. Clones were sequenced by immunoSEQ multiplex PCR, and TCRdb holds only the in-frame ones, with some missing. The sample holds 70,000 to 95,000 clones, approximately 94% seen once. Sequences were obtained from T cells isolated from PBMCs. The receptors were gathered from a human donor in good health.

This chain joins TRBV28 and TRBJ2-1; 9 nucleotides agree with TRBD2. CDR1 and CDR2 (germline): MDHEN, SYDVKM. J lost 8 bases, V lost 4 bases, and 6 bases had no gene match. CDR3 length equals 14 residues. DNA of the CDR3: TGTGCCAGCAGTTCGATGACTAGCGGAGATGAGCAGTTCTTC. It codes for CASSSMTSGDEQFF.

This chain links TRBV7-9 with TRBJ1-6; maybe TRBD1 (6 bases). CDR3 length: 15 residues. Trimming took 2 bases from V and 5 from J, leaving 10 bases between them. Germline CDR1 SEHNR, CDR2 FQNEAQ (reference sequence). The CDR3 region is CASSLWDTNNSPLHF. As DNA, the CDR3 is TGTGCCAGCAGCTTATGGGACACTAATAATTCACCCCTCCACTTT.

The chain carries TRBV7-9 and TRBJ1-1, with 8 bases fitting TRBD1. Trimming at V came to 4 bases and at J to 7 bases, leaving 5 bases not matched to a gene. Germline V gene sequence: CDR1 SEHNR, CDR2 FQNEAQ (reference sequence). The CDR3 length is 13 residues. The CDR3 DNA reads TGTGCCAGCAGCTACGACAGGGGAGGTGAAGCTTTCTTT. Residues: CASSYDRGGEAFF.